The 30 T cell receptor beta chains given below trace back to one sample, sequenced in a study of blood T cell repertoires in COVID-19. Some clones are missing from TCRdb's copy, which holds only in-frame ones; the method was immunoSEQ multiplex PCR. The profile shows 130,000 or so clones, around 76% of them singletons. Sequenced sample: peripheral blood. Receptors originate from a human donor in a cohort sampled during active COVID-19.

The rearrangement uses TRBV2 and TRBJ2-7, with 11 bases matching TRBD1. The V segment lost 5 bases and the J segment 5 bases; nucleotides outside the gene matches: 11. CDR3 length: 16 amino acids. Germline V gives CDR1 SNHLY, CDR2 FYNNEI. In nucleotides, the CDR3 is TGTGCCAGCAGTTACAGTTGGGACAGGGGGGACGACGAGCAGTACTTC. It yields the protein CASSYSWDRGDDEQYF.

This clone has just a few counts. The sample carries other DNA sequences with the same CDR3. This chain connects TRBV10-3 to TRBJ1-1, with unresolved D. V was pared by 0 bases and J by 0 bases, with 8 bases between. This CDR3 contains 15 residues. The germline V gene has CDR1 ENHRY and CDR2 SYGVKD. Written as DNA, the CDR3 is TGTGCCATCAGTGAGTCGCAGGATTTGAACACTGAAGCTTTCTTT. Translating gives CAISESQDLNTEAFF.

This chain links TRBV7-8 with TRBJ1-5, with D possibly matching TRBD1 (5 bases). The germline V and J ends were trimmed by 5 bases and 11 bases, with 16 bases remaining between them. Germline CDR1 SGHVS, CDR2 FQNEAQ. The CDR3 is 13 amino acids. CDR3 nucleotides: TGTGCCAGCAGCGCCATGGGGGGGGGAACCCAGCATTTT. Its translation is CASSAMGGGTQHF.

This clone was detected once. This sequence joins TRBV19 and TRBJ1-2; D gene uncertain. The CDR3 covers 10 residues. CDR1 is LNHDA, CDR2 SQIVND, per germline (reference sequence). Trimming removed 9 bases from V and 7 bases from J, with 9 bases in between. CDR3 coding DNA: TGTGCCAGCGGGGTCGTTGGCTACACCTTC. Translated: CASGVVGYTF.

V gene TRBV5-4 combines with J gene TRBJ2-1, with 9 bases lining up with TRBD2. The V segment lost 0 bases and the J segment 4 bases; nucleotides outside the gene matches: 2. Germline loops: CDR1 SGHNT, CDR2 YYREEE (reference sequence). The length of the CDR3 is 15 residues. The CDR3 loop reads CASSLGLAGYNEQFF. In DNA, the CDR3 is TGTGCCAGCAGCTTGGGTCTAGCGGGGTACAATGAGCAGTTCTTC.

CDR3 in DNA: TGTGCCAGCAGCTTCCAAGGGACAGGGGAATACTACGAGGAGCAGTACTTC. It codes for CASSFQGTGEYYEEQYF. The V call is TRBV5-4, the J call TRBJ2-7; 10 bases agree with TRBD1. With V trimmed by 2 bases and J by 7 bases, 15 bases remained unmatched. Germline-derived CDR1 and CDR2 are SGHNT and YYREEE (reference sequence). The CDR3 has 17 amino acids.

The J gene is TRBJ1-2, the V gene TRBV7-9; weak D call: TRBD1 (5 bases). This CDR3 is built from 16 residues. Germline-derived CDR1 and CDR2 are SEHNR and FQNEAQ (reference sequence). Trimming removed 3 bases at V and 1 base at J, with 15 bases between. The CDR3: CASSLGWQDNNYGYTF. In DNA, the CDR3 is TGTGCCAGCAGCTTGGGTTGGCAGGACAATAACTATGGCTACACCTTC.

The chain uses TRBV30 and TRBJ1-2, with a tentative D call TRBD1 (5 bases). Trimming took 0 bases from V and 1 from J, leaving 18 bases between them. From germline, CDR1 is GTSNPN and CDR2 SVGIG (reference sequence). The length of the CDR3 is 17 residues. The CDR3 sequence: CAWSVIAGRPYNYGYTF. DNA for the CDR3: TGTGCCTGGAGTGTAATAGCAGGGCGGCCTTATAACTATGGCTACACCTTC. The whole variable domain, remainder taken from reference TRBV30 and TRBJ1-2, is SQTIHQWPATLVQPVGSPLSLECTVEGTSNPNLYWYRQAAGRGLQLLFYSVGIGQISSEVPQNLSASRPQDRQFILSSKKLLLSDSGFYLCAWSVIAGRPYNYGYTFGSGTRLTVV.

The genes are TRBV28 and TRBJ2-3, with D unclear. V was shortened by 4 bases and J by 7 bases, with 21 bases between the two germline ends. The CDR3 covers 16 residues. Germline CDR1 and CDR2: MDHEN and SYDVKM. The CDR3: CASSYLSTPLSNTQYF. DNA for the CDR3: TGTGCCAGCAGTTACTTATCTACTCCCCTCTCCAATACGCAGTATTTT. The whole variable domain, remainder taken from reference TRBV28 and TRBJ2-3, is DVKVTQSSRYLVKRTGEKVFLECVQDMDHENMFWYRQDPGLGLRLIYFSYDVKMKEKGDIPEGYSVSREKKERFSLILESASTNQTSMYLCASSYLSTPLSNTQYFGPGTRLTVL.

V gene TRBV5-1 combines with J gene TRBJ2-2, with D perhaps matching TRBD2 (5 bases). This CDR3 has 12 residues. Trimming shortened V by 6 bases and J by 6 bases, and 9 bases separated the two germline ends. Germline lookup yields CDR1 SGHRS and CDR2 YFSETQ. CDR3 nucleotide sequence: TGCGCCAGCACCGAGGGCGCCGGGGAGCTGTTTTTT. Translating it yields CASTEGAGELFF.

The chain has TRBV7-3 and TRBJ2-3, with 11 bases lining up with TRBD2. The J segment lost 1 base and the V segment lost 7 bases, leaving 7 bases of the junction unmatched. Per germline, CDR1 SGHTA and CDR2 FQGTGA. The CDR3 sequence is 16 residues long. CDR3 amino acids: CASTQQGLAGTDTQYF. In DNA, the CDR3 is TGTGCCAGCACCCAGCAGGGACTAGCGGGCACAGATACGCAGTATTTT.

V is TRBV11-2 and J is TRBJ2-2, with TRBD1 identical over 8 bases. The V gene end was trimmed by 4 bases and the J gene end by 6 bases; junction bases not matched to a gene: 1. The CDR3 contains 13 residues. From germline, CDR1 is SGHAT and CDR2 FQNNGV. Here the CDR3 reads CASSSDRAGELFF. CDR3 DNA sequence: TGTGCCAGCAGCTCGGACAGGGCCGGGGAGCTGTTTTTT. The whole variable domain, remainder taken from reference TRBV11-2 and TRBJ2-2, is EAGVAQSPRYKIIEKRQSVAFWCNPISGHATLYWYQQILGQGPKLLIQFQNNGVVDDSQLPKDRFSAERLKGVDSTLKIQPAKLEDSAVYLCASSSDRAGELFFGEGSRLTVL.

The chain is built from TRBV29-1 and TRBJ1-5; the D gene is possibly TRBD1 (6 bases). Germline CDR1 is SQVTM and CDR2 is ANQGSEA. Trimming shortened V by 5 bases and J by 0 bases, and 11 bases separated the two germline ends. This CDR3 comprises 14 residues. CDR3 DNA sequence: TGCAGCGTTTTGGACAGTTATAGCAATCAGCCCCAGCATTTT. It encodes CSVLDSYSNQPQHF.

The CDR3 nucleotides are TGCGCCAGCAGCCGCGATTCGACCGTTACTAGCTCTGGGGCCAACGTCCTGACTTTC. This translates into CASSRDSTVTSSGANVLTF. J is TRBJ2-6 and V is TRBV5-1, with D maybe TRBD2 (5 bases). Germline CDR1 and CDR2: SGHRS and YFSETQ. This CDR3 is 19 amino acids long. V dropped 4 bases and J dropped 0 bases, with 20 bases sitting between them.

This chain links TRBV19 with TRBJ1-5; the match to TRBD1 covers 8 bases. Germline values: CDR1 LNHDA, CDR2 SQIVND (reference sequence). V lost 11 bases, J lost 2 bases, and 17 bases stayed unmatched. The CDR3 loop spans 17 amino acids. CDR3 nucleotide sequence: TGTGCCGCATCAGGGGGCGAGGTATTGGGAGGCAATCAGCCCCAGCATTTT. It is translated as CAASGGEVLGGNQPQHF.

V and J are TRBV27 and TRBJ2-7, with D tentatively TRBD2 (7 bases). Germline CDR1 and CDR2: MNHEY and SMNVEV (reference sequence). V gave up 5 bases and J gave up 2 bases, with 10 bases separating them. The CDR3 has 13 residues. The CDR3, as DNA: TGTGCCAGCAGTACCGGGGGGCCCTACGAGCAGTACTTC. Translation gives CASSTGGPYEQYF.

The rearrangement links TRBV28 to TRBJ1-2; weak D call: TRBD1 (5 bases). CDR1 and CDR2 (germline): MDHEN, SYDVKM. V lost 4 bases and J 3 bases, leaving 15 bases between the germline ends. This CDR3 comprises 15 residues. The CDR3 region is CASSWGGGYDYGYTF. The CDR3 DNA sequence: TGTGCCAGCAGTTGGGGTGGGGGGTATGACTATGGCTACACCTTC.

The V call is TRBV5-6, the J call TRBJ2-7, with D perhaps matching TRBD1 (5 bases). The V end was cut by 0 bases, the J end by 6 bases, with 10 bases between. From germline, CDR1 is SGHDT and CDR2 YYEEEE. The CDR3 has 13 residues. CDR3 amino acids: CASSLVWGSEQYF. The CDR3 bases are TGTGCCAGCAGCTTGGTTTGGGGCAGCGAGCAGTACTTC.

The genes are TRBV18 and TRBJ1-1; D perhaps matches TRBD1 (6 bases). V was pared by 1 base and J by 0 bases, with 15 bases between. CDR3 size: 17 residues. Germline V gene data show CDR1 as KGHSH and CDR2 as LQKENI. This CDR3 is CASSPLQGFGMNTEAFF. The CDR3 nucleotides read TGTGCCAGCTCACCACTTCAGGGGTTTGGGATGAACACTGAAGCTTTCTTT.

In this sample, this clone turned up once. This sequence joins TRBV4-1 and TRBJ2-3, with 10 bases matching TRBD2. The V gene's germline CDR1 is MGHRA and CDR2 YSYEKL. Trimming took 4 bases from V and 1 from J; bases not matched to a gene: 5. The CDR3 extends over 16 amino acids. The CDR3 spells CASSRDLAGGTDTQYF. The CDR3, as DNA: TGCGCCAGCAGCCGAGACCTAGCGGGGGGCACAGATACGCAGTATTTT.

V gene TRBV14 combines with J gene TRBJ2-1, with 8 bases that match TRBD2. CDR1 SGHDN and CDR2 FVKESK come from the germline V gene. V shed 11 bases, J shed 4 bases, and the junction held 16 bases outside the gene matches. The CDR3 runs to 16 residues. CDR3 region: CAGRGLAGIEYNEQFF. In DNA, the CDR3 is TGTGCCGGGAGGGGGTTAGCGGGGATCGAGTACAATGAGCAGTTCTTC.

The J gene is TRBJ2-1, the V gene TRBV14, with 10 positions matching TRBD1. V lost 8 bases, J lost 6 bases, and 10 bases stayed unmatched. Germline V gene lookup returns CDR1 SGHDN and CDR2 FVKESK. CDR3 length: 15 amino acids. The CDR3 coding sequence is TGTGCCAGCTGCCGTGGGTGGACAGGGGGCAATGAGCAGTTCTTC. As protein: CASCRGWTGGNEQFF.

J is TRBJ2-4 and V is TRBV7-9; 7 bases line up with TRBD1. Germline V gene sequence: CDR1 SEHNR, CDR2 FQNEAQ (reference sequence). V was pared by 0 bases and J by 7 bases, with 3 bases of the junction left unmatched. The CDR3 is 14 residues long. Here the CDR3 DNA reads TGTGCCAGCAGCTTAGCAGGGGGCAAGAACATTCAGTACTTC. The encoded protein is CASSLAGGKNIQYF.

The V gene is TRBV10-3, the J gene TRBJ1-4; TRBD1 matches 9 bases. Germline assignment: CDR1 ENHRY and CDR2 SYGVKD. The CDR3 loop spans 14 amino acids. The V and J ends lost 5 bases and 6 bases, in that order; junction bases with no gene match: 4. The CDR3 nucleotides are TGTGCCATCAGTCCGGGACAGGGACATGAAAAACTGTTTTTT. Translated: CAISPGQGHEKLFF.

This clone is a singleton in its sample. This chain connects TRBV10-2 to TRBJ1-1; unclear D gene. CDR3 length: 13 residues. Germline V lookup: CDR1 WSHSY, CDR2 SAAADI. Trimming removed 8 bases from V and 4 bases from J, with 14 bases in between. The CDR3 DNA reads TGCGCCAGCCTCGACTATCGTGGCACTGAAGCTTTCTTT. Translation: CASLDYRGTEAFF.

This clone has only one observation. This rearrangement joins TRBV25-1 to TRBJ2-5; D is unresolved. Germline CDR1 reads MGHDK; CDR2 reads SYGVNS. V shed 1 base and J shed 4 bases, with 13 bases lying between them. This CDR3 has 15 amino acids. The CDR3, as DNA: TGTGCCAGCAGTGAATTGCAATCCCTCGGAGAGACCCAGTACTTC. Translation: CASSELQSLGETQYF.

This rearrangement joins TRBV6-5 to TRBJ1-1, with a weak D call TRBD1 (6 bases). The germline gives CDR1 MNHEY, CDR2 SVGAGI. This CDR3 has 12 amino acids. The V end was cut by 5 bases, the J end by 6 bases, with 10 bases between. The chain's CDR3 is CASSIQGSEAFF. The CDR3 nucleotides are TGTGCCAGCAGTATCCAGGGGTCTGAAGCTTTCTTT.

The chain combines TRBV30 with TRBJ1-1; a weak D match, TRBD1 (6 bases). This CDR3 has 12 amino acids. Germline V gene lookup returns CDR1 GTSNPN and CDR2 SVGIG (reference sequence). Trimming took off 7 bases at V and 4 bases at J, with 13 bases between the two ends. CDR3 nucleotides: TGTGCCTCCAGACAGGACTTCACTGAAGCTTTCTTT. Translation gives CASRQDFTEAFF.

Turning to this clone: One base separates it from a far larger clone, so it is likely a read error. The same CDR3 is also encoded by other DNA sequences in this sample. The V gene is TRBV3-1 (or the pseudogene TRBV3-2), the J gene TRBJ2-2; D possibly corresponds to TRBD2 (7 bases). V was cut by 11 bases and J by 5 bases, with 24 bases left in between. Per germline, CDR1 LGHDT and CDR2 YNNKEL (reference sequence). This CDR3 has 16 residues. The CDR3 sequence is CAPSHGGGGRTGELFF. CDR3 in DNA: TGTGCCCCCAGCCACGGGGGCGGGGGACGTACCGGGGAGCTGTTTTTT.

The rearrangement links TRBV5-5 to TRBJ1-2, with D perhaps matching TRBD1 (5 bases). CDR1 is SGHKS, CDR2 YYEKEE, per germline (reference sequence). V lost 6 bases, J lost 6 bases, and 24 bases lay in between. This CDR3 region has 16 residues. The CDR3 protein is CASNRGGMTNLDGYTF. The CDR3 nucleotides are TGTGCCAGCAACCGCGGGGGGATGACAAACCTTGATGGCTACACCTTC.